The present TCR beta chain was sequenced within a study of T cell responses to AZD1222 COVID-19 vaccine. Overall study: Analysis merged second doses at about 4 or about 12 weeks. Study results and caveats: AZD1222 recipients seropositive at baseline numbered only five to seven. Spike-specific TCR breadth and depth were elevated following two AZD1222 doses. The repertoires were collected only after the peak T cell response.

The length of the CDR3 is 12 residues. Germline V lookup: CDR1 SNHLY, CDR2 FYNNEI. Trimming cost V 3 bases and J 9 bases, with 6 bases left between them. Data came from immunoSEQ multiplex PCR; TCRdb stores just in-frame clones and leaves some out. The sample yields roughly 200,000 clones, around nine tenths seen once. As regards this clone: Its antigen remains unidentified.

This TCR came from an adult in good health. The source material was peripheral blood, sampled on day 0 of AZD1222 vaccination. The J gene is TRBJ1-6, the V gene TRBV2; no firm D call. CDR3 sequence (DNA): TGTGCCAGCAGTGAGCCGCCTTCACCCCTCCACTTT. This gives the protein CASSEPPSPLHF.